This T cell receptor (beta chain) was documented in a study of regulatory T cells in long-lasting Graves disease. The time point: newly diagnosed GD, antithyroid drugs for less than 3 months. Generation of the TCR library employed RNA extracted from PBMCs. For TCR beta, libraries came from iRepertoire HTBI primers and Arm-PCR of CDR3 regions. TCRdb fed the multiplex PCR reads into MiXCR, producing one record per CDR3 protein. The sample yields roughly 500,000 distinct CDR3 sequences, about 14% seen once. This clonotype was counted between two and nine times. Trimming shortened V by 3 bases and J by 9 bases, and 23 bases separated the two germline ends. Germline CDR1 LGHDT, CDR2 YNNKEL (reference sequence). CDR3 size: 17 residues. The sample was also reused in another study, on T cells in Graves' hyperthyroidism and ophthalmopathy. That investigation notes: Before onset, ophthalmopathy was predicted by the model a median around 6 months earlier.

The chain recombines TRBV3-1 with TRBJ2-2, with TRBD1 as a possible D gene (6 bases). This clonotype was obtained from a man younger than 45 with Graves disease. The sample in question was peripheral blood mononuclear cells (PBMCs), obtained at new diagnosis, from a patient treated with antithyroid drugs. The CDR3: CASSQGAIGRKIWELFF. For the CDR3, the DNA is TGTGCCAGCAGCCAGGGGGCGATTGGGAGAAAGATCTGGGAGCTGTTTTTT.